Listed here is a single T cell receptor beta chain. Its target is unknown. The donors were part of the validation cohort of 95 to 150 subjects. That cohort was separate from the first cohort, which comprised 500 to 700 subjects. This CDR3 comprises 15 residues. Deletions cut 2 bases from V and 3 bases from J, with 11 bases between. The germline V gene encodes CDR1 KGHSH and CDR2 LQKENI. Method: immunoSEQ multiplex PCR; TCRdb's copy keeps in-frame clones and lacks some. The data contain around 150,000 clones, just over 90% of them singletons. The data stem from a study of cytomegalovirus exposure and HLA in healthy donors. Study information: The same platform was used for the 120 validation repertoires and the approximately 670 first-cohort repertoires, a later analysis reported.

Findings and limits, study-wide: Most TCR sequences were seen very rarely across donors, but some public TCRs occurred in many. The study labeled 150 to 200 TCR beta chains cytomegalovirus-associated.

This sequence joins TRBV18 and TRBJ1-3; a weak D match, TRBD1 (6 bases). The sequence was collected from a man between 18 and 29 years old in good health and CMV-seronegative. Sample: PBMCs. The CDR3 reads CASSPGGAYGNTIYF. The DNA for the CDR3 is TGTGCCAGCTCACCAGGGGGCGCGTATGGAAACACCATATATTTT. Drawing the rest from reference TRBV18 and TRBJ1-3, the complete variable domain is NAGVMQNPRHLVRRRGQEARLRCSPMKGHSHVYWYRQLPEEGLKFMVYLQKENIIDESGMPKERFSAEFPKEGPSILRIQQVVRGDSAAYFCASSPGGAYGNTIYFGEGSWLTVV.